This TCR beta chain is from a study of technical replicates of blood from a handful of donors. Method: immunoSEQ multiplex PCR; TCRdb's copy keeps in-frame clones and lacks some. The sample records some 77,000 clones, 93% being singletons. This CDR3 has 16 residues. CDR1 is SEHNR, CDR2 FQNEAQ, per germline (reference sequence). V dropped 2 bases and J dropped 0 bases, with 11 bases sitting between them. There are a few counts of this clone. The chain uses TRBV7-9 and TRBJ1-3; possible D gene TRBD1, 5 bases. The source is a human donor in good health. The sample comprised T cells isolated from PBMCs. The CDR3 DNA reads as TGTGCCAGCAGCTTATATAGGGGCCTCTCTGGAAACACCATATATTTT. This translates into CASSLYRGLSGNTIYF.